This T cell receptor (beta chain) was found in a study of CD8+CD57+ T cells in acquired aplastic anemia. Whole-study context: Recorded DNA amounts for sorted CD4+ and CD8+ cells had an average of around 3.5 ug. Healthy donor CD4+ cell samples had a mean of approximately 11 million reads.

Profiling that covered TCR beta VDJ and CDR3 relied on genomic DNA as its template. TCRdb itself ran the reads through MiXCR, one entry per CDR3 protein. This repertoire shows about 110,000 distinct CDR3 sequences, roughly 51% found once; its top ten account for 25% to 35%. Study findings and constraints: Patients and controls shared approximately 28 CD8+ CDR3 sequences. No significant difference in CD8+ Simpson's diversity was found between patients and controls.

This clonotype was observed at least ten times. Antigen: not known. The sample taken for sequencing was sorted CD4+, CD8+, or CD8+CD57+ T cells (not recorded which) from PBMCs. This sequence was found in a human donor in good health, serving as a control.

Here the CDR3 DNA reads TGTGCCATCAGTGAGTCCGTCTTCTACGAGCAGTACTTC. Translation gives CAISESVFYEQYF. The rearrangement links TRBV10-3 to TRBJ2-7; no definite D call. Germline values: CDR1 ENHRY, CDR2 SYGVKD. The CDR3 is 13 residues long. The V and J ends lost 0 bases and 3 bases respectively, with 6 bases between them.